Each of the 30 T cell receptor beta chains below was sequenced from the same sample in a study of identical twins. TCRdb ran MiXCR on the 5' RACE reads and lists one entry per CDR3 protein. The sample includes 400,000 to 600,000 distinct CDR3 sequences, around 22% of them seen just once. This same sample was also taken into another study, of yellow fever vaccine responses in identical twins.

Sequencing was carried out using CD4+ T cells sorted from blood. The receptors were sampled from a woman aged 18-29 years in good health.

The chain recombines TRBV29-1 with TRBJ2-2; D is perhaps TRBD2 (5 bases). This CDR3 is 12 amino acids long. Germline lookup yields CDR1 SQVTM and CDR2 ANQGSEA. Trimming took off 4 bases at V and 4 bases at J, with 7 bases between the two ends. CDR3 residues: CSVGGITGELFF. The DNA of the CDR3 is TGCAGCGTTGGAGGGATCACCGGGGAGCTGTTTTTT.

The chain links TRBV7-6 to TRBJ2-2, with D possibly being TRBD2 (6 bases). Germline V gene data show CDR1 as SGHVS and CDR2 as FNYEAQ. The CDR3 length is 15 residues. V lost 1 base and J 5 bases, leaving 11 bases between the germline ends. The CDR3: CASSLVSGVTGELFF. As DNA, the CDR3 is TGTGCCAGCAGCTTAGTTTCGGGGGTTACCGGGGAGCTGTTTTTT.

This clonotype was observed a handful of times. The V gene is TRBV20-1, the J gene TRBJ2-5, with 11 bases lining up with TRBD1. J lost 4 bases, V lost 3 bases, and 10 bases had no gene match. Germline CDR1 reads DFQATT; CDR2 reads SNEGSKA (reference sequence). The CDR3 length is 16 residues. The CDR3 region is CSASEPGQGVGETQYF. The DNA of the CDR3 is TGCAGTGCTAGTGAACCGGGACAGGGGGTCGGAGAGACCCAGTACTTC.

The genes are TRBV28 and TRBJ2-5; D is unresolved. V was trimmed by 8 bases and J by 5 bases, leaving 9 bases between them. Germline CDR1 and CDR2: MDHEN and SYDVKM. The CDR3 consists of 11 residues. The CDR3 protein is CASRSGETQYF. The DNA of the CDR3 is TGTGCCAGCCGGTCTGGGGAGACCCAGTACTTC.

This sequence joins TRBV10-3 and TRBJ2-7; D is possibly TRBD1 or TRBD2 (6 bases each). V was pared by 2 bases and J by 3 bases, with 23 bases between. This CDR3 is 18 amino acids long. CDR1 is ENHRY and CDR2 is SYGVKD in the germline V gene. The CDR3 protein is CAISERPGGRGLFYEQYV. Here the CDR3 DNA reads TGTGCCATCAGTGAGCGACCCGGGGGCAGGGGCCTCTTCTACGAGCAGTACGTC.

The genes are TRBV6-1 and TRBJ1-2; TRBD1 aligns across 9 bases. Germline V gives CDR1 MNHNS, CDR2 SASEGT. CDR3 length: 16 amino acids. The V and J ends lost 5 bases and 2 bases, in that order; junction bases with no gene match: 9. CDR3 amino acids: CASSLTGQGRNYGYTF. CDR3 nucleotides: TGTGCCAGCAGTCTAACGGGACAGGGCAGGAACTATGGCTACACCTTC.

This sequence joins TRBV7-9 and TRBJ2-1, with 14 bases fitting TRBD2. With 2 bases clipped from V and 10 bases from J, the junction kept 10 bases outside the gene matches. The CDR3 covers 17 residues. Germline assignment: CDR1 SEHNR and CDR2 FQNEAQ (reference sequence). The chain's CDR3 is CASSLRRGLAGEGEQFF. The CDR3 DNA sequence: TGTGCCAGCAGCTTACGACGGGGACTAGCGGGAGAGGGAGAGCAGTTCTTC.

V and J are TRBV19 and TRBJ2-5; D is uncertain. The ends were cut back, 1 base at V and 3 bases at J, with 12 bases in the middle. The CDR3 is made up of 15 amino acids. Germline V lookup: CDR1 LNHDA, CDR2 SQIVND (reference sequence). For the CDR3, the DNA is TGTGCCAGTAGTATAGGCGCAGCCATGAAAGAGACCCAGTACTTC. This codes for CASSIGAAMKETQYF. Complete variable domain (other parts from reference TRBV19 and TRBJ2-5): DGGITQSPKYLFRKEGQNVTLSCEQNLNHDAMYWYRQDPGQGLRLIYYSQIVNDFQKGDIAEGYSVSREKKESFPLTVTSAQKNPTAFYLCASSIGAAMKETQYFGPGTRLLVL.

This clonotype has only a few counts. The chain has TRBV15 and TRBJ1-3; TRBD1 matches at 7 bases. V shed 7 bases and J 7 bases; nucleotides not matched to a gene: 7. The germline V gene has CDR1 LNHNV and CDR2 YYDKDF (reference sequence). CDR3 length equals 13 residues. CDR3 nucleotides: TGTGCCACCAAAGTAGGGGGCGCGAACACCATATATTTT. It is translated as CATKVGGANTIYF.

The chain recombines TRBV14 with TRBJ2-1, with TRBD1 matching 9 bases. The CDR3 length is 21 residues. In germline, CDR1 is SGHDN, CDR2 FVKESK. The trim removed 1 base at V and 1 base at J, leaving 17 bases unmatched. CDR3 region: CASSQVEGQGISLRSYNEQFF. DNA for the CDR3: TGTGCCAGCAGCCAAGTTGAGGGACAGGGAATAAGTTTAAGGTCCTACAATGAGCAGTTCTTC.

This clonotype has just a few counts. The V and J genes are TRBV2 and TRBJ2-5; 8 bases match TRBD1. V gave up 6 bases and J gave up 5 bases; unmatched junction bases: 11. Per the germline V gene, CDR1 is SNHLY and CDR2 is FYNNEI. This CDR3 is 15 amino acids long. The chain's CDR3 is CASRDGTGGWETQYF. The CDR3 nucleotides are TGTGCCAGCAGGGACGGGACAGGAGGGTGGGAGACCCAGTACTTC.

For the CDR3, the DNA is TGTGCCAGCAGCTTTGGGCCCATTGAGACCCAGTACTTC. Translating gives CASSFGPIETQYF. The chain links TRBV11-3 to TRBJ2-5, with unresolved D. Per the germline V gene, CDR1 is SGHNT and CDR2 is YENEEA. This CDR3 spans 13 amino acids. Trimming removed 3 bases from V and 5 bases from J, with 10 bases in between. Full variable domain (missing parts from reference TRBV11-3 and TRBJ2-5): EAGVVQSPRYKIIEKKQPVAFWCNPISGHNTLYWYLQNLGQGPELLIRYENEEAVDDSQLPKDRFSAERLKGVDSTLKIQPAELGDSAVYLCASSFGPIETQYFGPGTRLLVL.

This clonotype showed up many times. The chain has TRBV12-3 or TRBV12-4 and TRBJ1-1; D perhaps matches TRBD1 (5 bases). This CDR3 comprises 13 residues. Trimming stripped 7 bases from V and 1 base from J, with 10 bases between. The CDR3 here is CASTQQENTEAFF. As DNA, the CDR3 is TGTGCCAGCACTCAACAGGAGAACACTGAAGCTTTCTTT.

The J gene is TRBJ1-1, the V gene TRBV6-1, with 8 bases identical to TRBD1. The J segment lost 5 bases and the V segment lost 5 bases, leaving 4 bases of the junction unmatched. This CDR3 spans 13 amino acids. Germline assignment: CDR1 MNHNS and CDR2 SASEGT. In DNA, the CDR3 is TGTGCCAGCAGTAGGACAGGGTGGACTGAAGCTTTCTTT. The encoded protein is CASSRTGWTEAFF.

This clonotype has more than one count but fewer than ten. The V and J genes are TRBV15 and TRBJ2-2; the match to TRBD1 covers 7 bases. V was clipped by 1 base and J by 4 bases; unmatched bases: 3. The CDR3 spans 15 residues. Germline CDR1 LNHNV, CDR2 YYDKDF (reference sequence). In DNA form, the CDR3 reads TGTGCCACCAGCAGAGCGACAGGGAGCACCGGGGAGCTGTTTTTT. Protein product: CATSRATGSTGELFF.

The chain joins TRBV3-1 to TRBJ2-2; D is unresolved. The germline gives CDR1 LGHDT, CDR2 YNNKEL (reference sequence). This CDR3 comprises 15 residues. Trimming shortened V by 0 bases and J by 0 bases, and 5 bases separated the two germline ends. This CDR3 is CASSQDNSNTGELFF. CDR3 DNA sequence: TGTGCCAGCAGCCAAGACAATTCGAACACCGGGGAGCTGTTTTTT.

The chain couples TRBV20-1 to TRBJ2-1; TRBD2 is a possible D gene (6 bases). The CDR3 is made up of 14 amino acids. V was pared by 3 bases and J by 9 bases, with 18 bases between. Germline loops: CDR1 DFQATT, CDR2 SNEGSKA (reference sequence). The DNA for the CDR3 is TGCAGTGCTAGTAGCGGCCCCCTTAGGGGTGAGCAGTTCTTC. Translating gives CSASSGPLRGEQFF.

This clonotype was detected many times. The CDR3 protein is CATSDTRTGNNEQFF. CDR3 DNA: TGTGCCACCAGTGACACTCGGACAGGTAACAATGAGCAGTTCTTC. V usage is TRBV24-1 and J usage is TRBJ2-1; 7 nucleotides agree with TRBD1. The CDR3 is 15 residues long. Germline values: CDR1 KGHDR, CDR2 SFDVKD. After removal of 4 bases from V and 5 bases from J, the junction contained 7 bases not matched to a gene.

The V and J genes are TRBV20-1 and TRBJ1-3; D is ambiguous. V shed 3 bases and J shed 0 bases, with 9 bases lying between them. Per the germline V gene, CDR1 is DFQATT and CDR2 is SNEGSKA (reference sequence). The CDR3 sequence is 14 residues long. The CDR3 coding sequence is TGCAGTGCTAGCGTCGAGAGCTCTGGAAACACCATATATTTT. It translates to CSASVESSGNTIYF.

There are a few counts of this clonotype. The CDR3 spells CASSSPLRGHTEAFF. The CDR3 nucleotides are TGTGCCAGCAGTTCCCCTCTCAGGGGGCATACTGAAGCTTTCTTT. The V and J genes are TRBV27 and TRBJ1-1, with 8 positions matching TRBD1. The CDR3 has 15 residues. Germline CDR1 and CDR2: MNHEY and SMNVEV (reference sequence). V lost 4 bases, J lost 5 bases, and 9 bases stayed unmatched.

The chain links TRBV3-1 to TRBJ1-1; D remains unclear. The germline V gene encodes CDR1 LGHDT and CDR2 YNNKEL (reference sequence). V lost 4 bases and J lost 0, with 15 bases in between. The CDR3 has 16 amino acids. The CDR3 reads CASSPESGRMNTEAFF. DNA for the CDR3: TGTGCCAGCAGCCCCGAGAGCGGAAGAATGAACACTGAAGCTTTCTTT.

This clonotype was counted many times. J is TRBJ2-2 and V is TRBV10-3; 11 bases agree with TRBD2. The CDR3 covers 16 residues. J was trimmed by 1 base and V by 8 bases; bases with no gene match: 6. Germline-derived CDR1 and CDR2 are ENHRY and SYGVKD. CDR3 nucleotides: TGTGCCATCGGAACTAGCGGGAGCCGGAACACCGGGGAGCTGTTTTTT. This translates into CAIGTSGSRNTGELFF.

This sequence joins TRBV2 and TRBJ1-5; tentatively, D is TRBD1 (6 bases). The CDR3 has 14 residues. V lost 5 bases and J 5 bases, leaving 13 bases between the germline ends. Looked up from germline, CDR1 is SNHLY and CDR2 is FYNNEI. CDR3 DNA: TGTGCCAGCAGTTATGACAGGTCCGATCAGCCCCAGCATTTT. Its translation is CASSYDRSDQPQHF.

This clonotype was observed at least ten times. V gene TRBV20-1 combines with J gene TRBJ2-5; no reliable D call. Germline CDR1 reads DFQATT; CDR2 reads SNEGSKA (reference sequence). The CDR3 length is 11 residues. Trimming took off 0 bases at V and 4 bases at J, with 3 bases between the two ends. This CDR3 reads CSARDGETQYF. In DNA form, the CDR3 reads TGCAGTGCTAGAGATGGAGAGACCCAGTACTTC.

Many counts were recorded for this clonotype. The chain is built from TRBV3-1 and TRBJ1-1; D might be TRBD1 (5 bases). V shed 2 bases and J shed 1 base, with 5 bases lying between them. This CDR3 is 13 amino acids long. Per germline, CDR1 LGHDT and CDR2 YNNKEL (reference sequence). In DNA, the CDR3 is TGTGCCAGCAGCCAAACAGGGAACACTGAAGCTTTCTTT. Protein: CASSQTGNTEAFF.

V usage is TRBV27 and J usage is TRBJ2-1, with TRBD2 matching 9 bases. Trimming cost V 0 bases and J 0 bases; bases outside gene matches: 3. This CDR3 has 17 amino acids. Germline V lookup: CDR1 MNHEY, CDR2 SMNVEV (reference sequence). DNA of the CDR3: TGTGCCAGCAGTTTATCGACTAGCGGAGCCTCCTACAATGAGCAGTTCTTC. Amino acid sequence: CASSLSTSGASYNEQFF.

This clonotype was observed a few times. The V call is TRBV29-1, the J call TRBJ2-2; perhaps TRBD2 as D (7 bases). CDR3 length: 14 residues. CDR1 is SQVTM and CDR2 is ANQGSEA in the germline V gene. V lost 7 bases, J lost 7 bases, and 19 bases lay in between. The CDR3 loop is CSAAPTGRGGELFF. CDR3 bases: TGCAGCGCTGCCCCTACAGGGAGGGGCGGGGAGCTGTTTTTT.

In this sample, this clonotype turned up a few times. The chain carries TRBV20-1 and TRBJ2-1; D unresolved. The V end was cut by 6 bases, the J end by 4 bases, with 10 bases between. CDR3 length: 12 amino acids. Germline CDR1 is DFQATT and CDR2 is SNEGSKA (reference sequence). Written as DNA, the CDR3 is TGCAGTGCATGGACCAGTTACAATGAGCAGTTCTTC. Translating gives CSAWTSYNEQFF.

At least ten counts were recorded for this clonotype. This sequence joins TRBV12-3 or TRBV12-4 and TRBJ2-1; TRBD2 matches at 9 bases. V shed 5 bases and J 3 bases; nucleotides not matched to a gene: 5. The CDR3 contains 15 residues. CDR3 amino acids: CASSQREVSYNEQFF. The DNA of the CDR3 is TGTGCCAGCAGTCAGCGGGAGGTGAGCTACAATGAGCAGTTCTTC.

This clonotype has more than one count but fewer than ten. V is TRBV12-3 or TRBV12-4 and J is TRBJ2-3; no clear D gene. V lost 8 bases to trimming and J lost 2 bases, with 8 bases between them. The CDR3 is 12 amino acids. CDR3 residues: CASRQFTDTQYF. As DNA, the CDR3 is TGTGCCAGCCGTCAATTCACAGATACGCAGTATTTT.